Listed below are T cell receptor beta chains from one sample, sequenced in a study of T cells in Graves' hyperthyroidism and ophthalmopathy. TCRdb passed the multiplex PCR reads through MiXCR, listing each CDR3 protein once. The repertoire has approximately 590,000 distinct CDR3 sequences, around 16% of them found once; the top ten carry under 7.5%. The specimen sequenced was blood. All receptors come from a woman in her twenties or thirties with Graves' hyperthyroidism. Each CDR3 is given with its conserved first and last residue. The D gene is left open where the match is weak. Size is stated for part of the rows, as once, few or many counts, or as a class when the clone is expanded.

J | V | size | D | DNA | CDR3
TRBJ2-5 | TRBV30 | many | - | TGTGCCTGGGACGAAGTGGGTACCGGGGAGACCCAGTACTTC | CAWDEVGTGETQYF
TRBJ2-3 | TRBV11-2 | many | TRBD2 | TGTGCCAGACCAGGCCCTACTAGCGGGAGTGCAGATACGCAGTATTTT | CARPGPTSGSADTQYF
TRBJ2-7 | TRBV7-2 | many | TRBD2 | TGTGCCAGCAGTTGGACTAGCGGGCCCTACGAGCAGTACTTC | CASSWTSGPYEQYF
TRBJ1-1 | TRBV10-3 | few | - | TGTGCCATCAGTGAGTCATCGAGCCCTGAAGCTTTCTTT | CAISESSSPEAFF
TRBJ2-2 | TRBV3-1 | few | - | TGTGCCAGCAGCCAAGACCCCCGAGCACCCGGGGAGCTGTTTTTT | CASSQDPRAPGELFF
TRBJ2-3 | TRBV20-1 | many | - | TGCAGTGCTATGAGCCTAGCCTCAGATACGCAGTATTTT | CSAMSLASDTQYF
TRBJ2-4 | TRBV12-3/TRBV12-4 | - | - | TGTGCCAGCAGTTTCATAGGGACACAAAAAAACATTCAGTACTTC | CASSFIGTQKNIQYF
TRBJ2-5 | TRBV18 | - | - | TGTGCCAGCTCACCAAAGGCTAGTGGAGAGACCCAGTACTTC | CASSPKASGETQYF
TRBJ2-2 | TRBV6-1 | many | TRBD2 | TGTGCCAGCAGTCGGACTAGCGGGAGAAGCGGGGAGCTGTTTTTT | CASSRTSGRSGELFF
TRBJ2-7 | TRBV11-2 | many | - | TGTGCCAGCAGCTTAGACCGGGGCGGGATCTTGTCCTACGAGCAGTACTTC | CASSLDRGGILSYEQYF
TRBJ1-5 | TRBV19 | once | - | TGTGCCAGTAGGTCAGAAGGCGGGTTTCGCAATCAGCCCCAGCATTTT | CASRSEGGFRNQPQHF
TRBJ2-3 | TRBV3-1 | many | TRBD2 | TGTGCCAGCAGCCAACGACTAGCGGGAGACACAGATACGCAGTATTTT | CASSQRLAGDTDTQYF
TRBJ2-3 | TRBV12-3/TRBV12-4 | many | - | TGTGCCAGCCGTCCGGGAGAGGTAACAGATACGCAGTATTTT | CASRPGEVTDTQYF
TRBJ2-3 | TRBV19 | - | - | TGTGCCAGTAGTATCAAGGTCAGAACAGATACGCAGTATTTT | CASSIKVRTDTQYF
TRBJ2-4 | TRBV3-1 | many | - | TGTGCCAGCAGAGGGGAGTTCATTCAGTACTTC | CASRGEFIQYF
TRBJ2-1 | TRBV11-1 | many | TRBD2 | TGTGCCAGCAGTAGAAGCGGGAACTCCTACAATGAGCAGTTCTTC | CASSRSGNSYNEQFF
TRBJ2-3 | TRBV7-2 | many | - | TGTGCCAGCACTCCTAGCCGAGATACGCAGTATTTT | CASTPSRDTQYF
TRBJ2-1 | TRBV5-1 | many | - | TGCGCCAGCAGCTTGGCTCTAGGCCGGAGGGATGAGCAGTTCTTC | CASSLALGRRDEQFF
TRBJ1-2 | TRBV3-1 | few | - | TGTGCCAGCAGCCAAGATATAGTGCACTATGGCTACACCTTC | CASSQDIVHYGYTF
TRBJ2-7 | TRBV4-1 | - | TRBD1 | TGCGCCAGCAGCCAAGAGGTCCCCGACAGGGGCTACGAGCAGTACTTC | CASSQEVPDRGYEQYF
TRBJ2-2 | TRBV7-3 | few | - | TGTGCCAGCAGCTTAACAGGGGGTTCCACCGGGGAGCTGTTTTTT | CASSLTGGSTGELFF
TRBJ1-6 | TRBV30 | few | TRBD1 | TGTGCCTGGAGTAAGAGGAGGGAGGTCCGCAGGGGGTCAAATTCACCCCTCCACTTT | CAWSKRREVRRGSNSPLHF
TRBJ2-2 | TRBV7-6 | many | TRBD2 | TGTGCCACCGGTCCTAGCGGGAGGTTGCACACCGGGGAGCTGTTTTTT | CATGPSGRLHTGELFF
TRBJ1-3 | TRBV6-1 | once | - | TGTGCCAGCAGGACTAGGGGAATTGGCTCTGGAAACACCATATATTTT | CASRTRGIGSGNTIYF
TRBJ2-2 | TRBV4-1 | - | - | TGCGCCAGCAGCCGCGGGACAGTCGAGCCCGGGGAGCTGTTTTTT | CASSRGTVEPGELFF
TRBJ2-1 | TRBV12-3/TRBV12-4 | - | TRBD1 | TGTGCCAGCAGTTTATCGGGACAGGGGGCTTTCGAGCAGTTCTTC | CASSLSGQGAFEQFF
TRBJ1-1 | TRBV10-3 | - | - | TGTGCCATCAGTGGCCGGGAGAACACTGAAGCTTTCTTT | CAISGRENTEAFF
TRBJ2-1 | TRBV2 | many | - | TGTGCCAGCAGTGAAATGGGAGGGGGAAATGAGCAGTTCTTC | CASSEMGGGNEQFF
TRBJ2-1 | TRBV6-2/TRBV6-3 | many | - | TGTGCCAGCAGCCACGGCAGGGAGGGGGTTTCAAATGAGCAGTTCTTC | CASSHGREGVSNEQFF
TRBJ2-2 | TRBV7-6 | many | TRBD2 | TGTGCCAGCAGCTTGGGACTAGCGGGAGGAAACACCGGGGAGCTGTTTTTT | CASSLGLAGGNTGELFF
TRBJ1-5 | TRBV27 | few | - | TGTGCCAGCAGTCCCTTGACCCTTGGGCCCCAGCATTTT | CASSPLTLGPQHF